In this sample, the clone carrying this T cell receptor (beta chain) turned up a few times. The antigen is undetermined. These data come from a study of cytomegalovirus exposure and HLA in healthy donors. PCR was performed using 60 Vbeta and 13 Jbeta primers. Generated by immunoSEQ multiplex PCR, the TCRdb table keeps only in-frame clones and is missing some. The table records some 180,000 clones, about 86% of them present only once. The study, taken as a whole, reports: By HLA locus, TCR association rates varied in a later analysis, with DRB1 showing the most and HLA-C the fewest. TCR beta V- and J-gene trimming was later associated with a missense DCLRE1C variant.

The CDR3 has 14 amino acids. Trimming took 4 bases from V and 2 from J; bases not matched to a gene: 6. Germline V CDR1 and CDR2: SGHRS, YFSETQ. Sequenced material: PBMCs. J is TRBJ2-7 and V is TRBV5-1; 7 bases are shared with TRBD2. The receptor was derived from a man aged 40-55 years in good health and CMV-seropositive. The CDR3 spells CASSPTGGTYEQYF. CDR3 coding DNA: TGCGCCAGCAGCCCCACGGGAGGTACCTACGAGCAGTACTTC. The variable domain in full, with the rest retrieved from reference TRBV5-1 and TRBJ2-7, is KAGVTQTPRYLIKTRGQQVTLSCSPISGHRSVSWYQQTPGQGLQFLFEYFSETQRNKGNFPGRFSGRQFSNSRSEMNVSTLELGDSALYLCASSPTGGTYEQYFGPGTRLTVT.